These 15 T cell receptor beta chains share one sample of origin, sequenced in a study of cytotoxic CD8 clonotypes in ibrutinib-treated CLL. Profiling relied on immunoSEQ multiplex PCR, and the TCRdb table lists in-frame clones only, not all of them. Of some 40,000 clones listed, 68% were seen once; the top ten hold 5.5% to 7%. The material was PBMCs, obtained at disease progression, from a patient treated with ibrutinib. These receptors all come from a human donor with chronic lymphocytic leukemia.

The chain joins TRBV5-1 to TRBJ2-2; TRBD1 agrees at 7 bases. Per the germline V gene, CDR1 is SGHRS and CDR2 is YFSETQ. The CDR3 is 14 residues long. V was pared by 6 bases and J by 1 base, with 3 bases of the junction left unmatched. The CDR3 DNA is TGCGCCAGCACCCAGGGGGTGAACACCGGGGAGCTGTTTTTT. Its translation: CASTQGVNTGELFF.

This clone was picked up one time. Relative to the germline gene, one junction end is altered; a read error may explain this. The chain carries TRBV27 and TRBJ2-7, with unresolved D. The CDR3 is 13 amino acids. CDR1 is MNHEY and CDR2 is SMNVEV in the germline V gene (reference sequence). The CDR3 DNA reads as TGTGCCAGCAGTCTATCTGCGCGGAACGAGCAGTACTTC. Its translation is CASSLSARNEQYF.

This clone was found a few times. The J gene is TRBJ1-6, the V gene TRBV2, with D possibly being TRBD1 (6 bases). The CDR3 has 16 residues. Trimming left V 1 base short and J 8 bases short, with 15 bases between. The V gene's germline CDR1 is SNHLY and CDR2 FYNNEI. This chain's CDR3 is CASSEGLGGGDSPLHF. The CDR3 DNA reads TGTGCCAGCAGTGAAGGGTTAGGGGGAGGGGATTCACCCCTCCACTTT.

In DNA form, the CDR3 reads TGTGCCACCAGCAGAGATCGCAGCGAAGAGACCCAGTACTTC. This gives the protein CATSRDRSEETQYF. The J gene is TRBJ2-5, the V gene TRBV15; the D is unclear. CDR1 and CDR2 (germline): LNHNV, YYDKDF (reference sequence). The CDR3 extends over 14 amino acids. V dropped 0 bases and J dropped 3 bases, with 8 bases sitting between them.

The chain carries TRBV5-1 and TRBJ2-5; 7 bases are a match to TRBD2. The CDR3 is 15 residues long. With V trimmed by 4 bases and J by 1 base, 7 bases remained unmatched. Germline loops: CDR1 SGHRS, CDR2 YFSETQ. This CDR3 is CASSPGGGIQETQYF. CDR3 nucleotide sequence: TGCGCCAGCAGCCCGGGAGGAGGGATCCAAGAGACCCAGTACTTC.

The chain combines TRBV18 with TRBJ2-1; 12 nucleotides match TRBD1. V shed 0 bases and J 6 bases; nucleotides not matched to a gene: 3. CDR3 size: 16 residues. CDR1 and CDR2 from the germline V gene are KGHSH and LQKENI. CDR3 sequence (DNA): TGTGCCAGCTCACCACCCGTGGGACAGGGGGCCAATGAGCAGTTCTTC. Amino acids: CASSPPVGQGANEQFF.

CDR3 sequence reads: CASSLAGQGTEAFF. For the CDR3, the DNA is TGCGCCAGCAGTCTCGCCGGACAGGGGACTGAAGCTTTCTTT. The chain recombines TRBV10-2 with TRBJ1-1; 9 nucleotides align to TRBD1. Germline V gene lookup returns CDR1 WSHSY and CDR2 SAAADI. Trimming cost V 5 bases and J 5 bases; bases outside gene matches: 6. The CDR3 consists of 14 residues.

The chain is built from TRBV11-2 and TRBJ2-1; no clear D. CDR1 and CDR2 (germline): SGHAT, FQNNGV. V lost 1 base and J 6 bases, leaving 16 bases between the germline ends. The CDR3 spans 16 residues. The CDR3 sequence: CASSLARLIRGNEQFF. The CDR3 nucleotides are TGTGCCAGCAGCTTAGCGAGGCTAATACGCGGCAATGAGCAGTTCTTC.

CDR3 DNA sequence: TGTGCCAGCAGATTGACAGGGGTCGACTATGGCTACACCTTC. The encoded protein is CASRLTGVDYGYTF. The rearrangement links TRBV6-6 to TRBJ1-2, with 8 bases matching TRBD1. V was clipped by 6 bases and J by 3 bases; unmatched bases: 6. This CDR3 is 14 amino acids long. Per germline, CDR1 MNHNY and CDR2 SVGAGI (reference sequence).

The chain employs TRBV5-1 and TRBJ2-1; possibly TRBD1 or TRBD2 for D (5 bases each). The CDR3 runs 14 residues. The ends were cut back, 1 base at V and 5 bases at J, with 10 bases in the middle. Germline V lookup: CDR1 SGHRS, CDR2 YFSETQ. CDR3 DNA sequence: TGCGCCAGCAGCTTGCGCCAGGGAGACAATGAGCAGTTCTTC. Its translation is CASSLRQGDNEQFF.

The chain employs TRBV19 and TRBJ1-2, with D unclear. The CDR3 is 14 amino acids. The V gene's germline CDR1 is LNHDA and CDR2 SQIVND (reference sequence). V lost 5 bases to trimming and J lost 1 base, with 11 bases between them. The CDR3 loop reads CASSAQDGNYGYTF. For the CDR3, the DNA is TGTGCCAGTAGTGCCCAGGACGGTAACTATGGCTACACCTTC.

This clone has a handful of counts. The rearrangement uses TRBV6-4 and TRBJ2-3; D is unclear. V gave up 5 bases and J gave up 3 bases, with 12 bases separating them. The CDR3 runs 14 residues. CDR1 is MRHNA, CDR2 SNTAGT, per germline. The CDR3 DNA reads TGTGCCAGCAGTCAAGAGGCCGGGACAGATACGCAGTATTTT. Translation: CASSQEAGTDTQYF.

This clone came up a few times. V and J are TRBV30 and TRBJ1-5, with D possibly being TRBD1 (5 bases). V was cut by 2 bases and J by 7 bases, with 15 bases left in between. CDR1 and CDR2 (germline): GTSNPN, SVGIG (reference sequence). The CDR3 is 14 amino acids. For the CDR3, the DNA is TGTGCCTGGAGTTCTCAGGGTTACGGGCAGCCCCAGCATTTT. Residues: CAWSSQGYGQPQHF.

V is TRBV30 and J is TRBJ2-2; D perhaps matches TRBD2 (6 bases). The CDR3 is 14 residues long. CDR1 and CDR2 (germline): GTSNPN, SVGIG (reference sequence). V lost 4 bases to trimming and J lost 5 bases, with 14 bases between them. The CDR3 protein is CAWNGGLDTGELFF. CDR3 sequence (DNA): TGTGCCTGGAATGGAGGGCTTGATACCGGGGAGCTGTTTTTT.

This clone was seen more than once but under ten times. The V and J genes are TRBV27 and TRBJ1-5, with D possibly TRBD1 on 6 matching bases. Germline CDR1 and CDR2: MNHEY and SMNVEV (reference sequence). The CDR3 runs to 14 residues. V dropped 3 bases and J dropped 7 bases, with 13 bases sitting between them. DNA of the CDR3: TGTGCCAGCAGTTTCCGAGGGGGGGACCAGCCCCAGCATTTT. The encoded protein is CASSFRGGDQPQHF.